These 23 T cell receptor beta chains were sequenced from one sample in a study of T-cell reconstitution after alpha-beta-depleted transplantation in children. Unique molecular identifiers were used in preparing the TCRbeta library. TCRdb processed the PCR reads anew with MiXCR; each CDR3 protein has one entry. The table shows roughly 790,000 distinct CDR3 sequences, with approximately 15% occurring only once. The source was PBMCs, mostly from graft donor cells, collected 360 days after TCRalphabeta/CD19-depleted stem cell transplant. Every receptor here comes from a male patient aged 10 to 17 who had a stem cell transplant for acute lymphoblastic leukemia, so the T cells may come from the graft donor.

This clonotype appeared a few times. V and J are TRBV7-3 and TRBJ2-2; 9 bases line up with TRBD2. V shed 1 base, J shed 5 bases, and the junction held 2 bases outside the gene matches. CDR3 size: 15 residues. Germline assignment: CDR1 SGHTA and CDR2 FQGTGA. This CDR3 is CASSLRAGGTGELFF. The CDR3 coding sequence is TGTGCCAGCAGCTTAAGAGCGGGAGGTACCGGGGAGCTGTTTTTT.

There are many counts of this clonotype. V gene TRBV5-1 combines with J gene TRBJ1-2; D is unresolved. CDR1 is SGHRS and CDR2 is YFSETQ in the germline V gene. This CDR3 has 13 residues. Trimming took 3 bases from V and 5 from J, leaving 11 bases between them. The CDR3 DNA reads as TGCGCCAGCAGCTCAAATGGAGCGTATGGCTACACCTTC. Translated, it gives CASSSNGAYGYTF.

In its sample, this clonotype was seen a few times. CDR3 nucleotide sequence: TGCAGTGCTAGCCCTAGCGGGATCTGGGATGAGCAGTTCTTC. Its protein product is CSASPSGIWDEQFF. The chain carries TRBV20-1 and TRBJ2-1; the match to TRBD2 covers 9 bases. V gave up 3 bases and J gave up 8 bases; unmatched junction bases: 8. Germline assignment: CDR1 DFQATT and CDR2 SNEGSKA (reference sequence). The CDR3 length is 14 residues.

This clonotype was seen at least ten times. The chain employs TRBV7-2 and TRBJ2-7; no reliable D call. This CDR3 is built from 12 residues. The V gene lost 5 bases and the J gene lost 3 bases, with 8 bases spanning the gap. The germline V gene encodes CDR1 SGHTA and CDR2 FQGNSA. Here the CDR3 reads CASSHLGYEQYF. Here the CDR3 DNA reads TGTGCCAGCAGCCACCTGGGCTACGAGCAGTACTTC. The whole variable domain, filled in from reference TRBV7-2 and TRBJ2-7, reads GAGVSQSPSNKVTEKGKDVELRCDPISGHTALYWYRQSLGQGLEFLIYFQGNSAPDKSGLPSDRFSAERTGGSVSTLTIQRTQQEDSAVYLCASSHLGYEQYFGPGTRLTVT.

This clonotype was counted between two and nine times. Written as DNA, the CDR3 is TGCAGTGCTAGAGATAGGACCCATCTCAGGGGGGAGCGCAATCAGCCCCAGCATTTT. It encodes CSARDRTHLRGERNQPQHF. The genes are TRBV20-1 and TRBJ1-5, with 7 bases lining up with TRBD1. This CDR3 comprises 19 residues. The trim removed 0 bases at V and 2 bases at J, leaving 16 bases unmatched. The germline V gene has CDR1 DFQATT and CDR2 SNEGSKA (reference sequence).

This clonotype was seen a few times. V gene TRBV28 combines with J gene TRBJ2-7; D is perhaps TRBD1 or TRBD2 (8 bases each). From germline, CDR1 is MDHEN and CDR2 SYDVKM. V gave up 5 bases and J gave up 0 bases, with 32 bases separating them. The CDR3 totals 21 residues. The CDR3 is CASSGSVTGAVLSGSSYEQYF. The DNA of the CDR3 is TGTGCCAGCAGTGGATCCGTGACAGGGGCCGTGCTAAGCGGGAGCTCCTACGAGCAGTACTTC.

The V call is TRBV19, the J call TRBJ2-1, with 15 bases aligning to TRBD2. CDR3 length: 15 residues. Trimming removed 10 bases from V and 9 bases from J; junction bases left unmatched: 10. Germline CDR1 is LNHDA and CDR2 is SQIVND (reference sequence). The CDR3, as DNA: TGTGCCACACGGACTAGCGGGAGGGGTACGGGTGAGCAGTTCTTC. Protein: CATRTSGRGTGEQFF.

This clonotype was seen a handful of times. The chain links TRBV3-1 to TRBJ2-5; 10 bases fit TRBD2. This CDR3 is 15 amino acids long. Trimming removed 5 bases from V and 4 bases from J; junction bases left unmatched: 7. The germline V gene has CDR1 LGHDT and CDR2 YNNKEL (reference sequence). CDR3 nucleotide sequence: TGTGCCAGCAGCTTGGGACTAGCGTGGGGAGAGACCCAGTACTTC. Translation: CASSLGLAWGETQYF.

The genes are TRBV3-1 and TRBJ2-3, with D maybe TRBD1 (5 bases). Trimming took 0 bases from V and 2 from J, leaving 9 bases between them. CDR3 length: 15 amino acids. Germline-derived CDR1 and CDR2 are LGHDT and YNNKEL (reference sequence). CDR3 coding DNA: TGTGCCAGCAGCCAAGAGGCAGGGATCACAGATACGCAGTATTTT. This sequence encodes CASSQEAGITDTQYF.

This clonotype was seen only once. J is TRBJ2-7 and V is TRBV3-1; the match to TRBD2 covers 7 bases. The V gene end was trimmed by 8 bases and the J gene end by 3 bases; junction bases not matched to a gene: 7. Germline V gene data show CDR1 as LGHDT and CDR2 as YNNKEL (reference sequence). The CDR3 runs to 13 residues. CDR3 sequence: CASGPGGGYEQYF. CDR3 sequence (DNA): TGTGCCAGCGGCCCTGGGGGGGGCTACGAGCAGTACTTC.

J is TRBJ2-7 and V is TRBV28; a possible D gene is TRBD2 (6 bases). The germline V gene has CDR1 MDHEN and CDR2 SYDVKM. Between the trimmed V and J ends, which lost 9 bases and 2 bases, there was a span of 17 bases. The CDR3 is made up of 14 amino acids. In DNA form, the CDR3 reads TGTGCCAGTCAGGGTGCTAGCGCTACCTACGAGCAGTACTTC. Its translation is CASQGASATYEQYF.

The genes are TRBV19 and TRBJ2-1; D unresolved. The CDR3 is 16 residues long. CDR1 and CDR2 (germline): LNHDA, SQIVND (reference sequence). V dropped 6 bases and J dropped 0 bases, with 15 bases sitting between them. The CDR3 sequence: CASSRGALSSYNEQFF. CDR3 in DNA: TGTGCCAGTAGCCGCGGCGCCCTCAGCTCCTACAATGAGCAGTTCTTC.

The sample holds a few counts of this clonotype. The rearrangement uses TRBV12-3 or TRBV12-4 and TRBJ2-1; a possible D gene is TRBD1 (5 bases). Trimming stripped 1 base from V and 6 bases from J, with 16 bases between. CDR3 length equals 16 residues. The CDR3 DNA is TGTGCCAGCAGTTTAGTGGGGCCAAAGGAGATCAATGAGCAGTTCTTC. Residues: CASSLVGPKEINEQFF.

There are a few counts of this clonotype. This sequence joins TRBV7-9 and TRBJ2-5, with 8 bases lining up with TRBD1. The CDR3 consists of 15 residues. The V gene's germline CDR1 is SEHNR and CDR2 FQNEAQ (reference sequence). V was pared by 5 bases and J by 4 bases, with 9 bases of the junction left unmatched. The CDR3 spells CASSISDRGRETQYF. Here the CDR3 DNA reads TGTGCCAGCAGCATATCAGACAGGGGTCGAGAGACCCAGTACTTC.

This clonotype was detected only a few times. This chain connects TRBV24-1 to TRBJ2-5; a weak D match, TRBD1 (5 bases). V was cut by 8 bases and J by 5 bases, with 17 bases left in between. Per germline, CDR1 KGHDR and CDR2 SFDVKD. The CDR3 has 14 amino acids. The CDR3 DNA is TGTGCCACCACCGGACACCCCCCGCAGGAGACCCAGTACTTC. As protein: CATTGHPPQETQYF.

There are a few counts of this clonotype. The chain has TRBV28 and TRBJ1-1; D gene unclear. There are 13 residues in the CDR3. The V end lost 2 bases, the J end lost 5 bases, and 9 bases lay between the germline ends. Germline lookup yields CDR1 MDHEN and CDR2 SYDVKM. The CDR3 sequence: CASSLPGWTEAFF. The DNA of the CDR3 is TGTGCCAGCAGTTTACCGGGGTGGACTGAAGCTTTCTTT.

This clonotype was observed many times. The chain is built from TRBV24-1 and TRBJ2-2, with D tentatively TRBD1 (5 bases). The V and J ends lost 6 bases and 3 bases respectively, with 13 bases between them. The CDR3 covers 15 residues. The V gene's germline CDR1 is KGHDR and CDR2 SFDVKD. The CDR3 bases are TGTGCCACCAGTAACGCAGGGTCGGACACCGGGGAGCTGTTTTTT. Translated: CATSNAGSDTGELFF.

The chain's CDR3 is CASSPLSGQGFFMNTEAFF. The CDR3 nucleotides read TGTGCCAGCTCACCACTATCCGGACAGGGCTTCTTTATGAACACTGAAGCTTTCTTT. The J gene is TRBJ1-1, the V gene TRBV18, with TRBD1 matching 8 bases. This CDR3 has 19 amino acids. V trimming: 1 base; J trimming: 0 bases; junction bases outside the gene matches: 13. Germline V gene sequence: CDR1 KGHSH, CDR2 LQKENI. The whole variable domain, filled in from reference TRBV18 and TRBJ1-1, reads NAGVMQNPRHLVRRRGQEARLRCSPMKGHSHVYWYRQLPEEGLKFMVYLQKENIIDESGMPKERFSAEFPKEGPSILRIQQVVRGDSAAYFCASSPLSGQGFFMNTEAFFGQGTRLTVV.

This clonotype has ten or more counts. The chain couples TRBV5-1 to TRBJ2-5; TRBD1 agrees at 11 bases. CDR1 and CDR2 from the germline V gene are SGHRS and YFSETQ. J lost 4 bases, V lost 3 bases, and 14 bases had no gene match. This CDR3 contains 18 residues. In DNA, the CDR3 is TGCGCCAGCAGCTCCCGAGATGGGAGGACAGGGGGCCGAGAGACCCAGTACTTC. Its protein product is CASSSRDGRTGGRETQYF. Filled out from reference TRBV5-1 and TRBJ2-5, the complete variable domain reads KAGVTQTPRYLIKTRGQQVTLSCSPISGHRSVSWYQQTPGQGLQFLFEYFSETQRNKGNFPGRFSGRQFSNSRSEMNVSTLELGDSALYLCASSSRDGRTGGRETQYFGPGTRLLVL.

The gene calls are TRBV3-1 and TRBJ1-4, with D possibly TRBD1 on 5 matching bases. Trimming shortened V by 1 base and J by 4 bases, and 7 bases separated the two germline ends. Germline CDR1 and CDR2: LGHDT and YNNKEL (reference sequence). The CDR3 length is 14 residues. The DNA for the CDR3 is TGTGCCAGCAGCCAAGGGGGCAGTAATGAAAAACTGTTTTTT. Protein: CASSQGGSNEKLFF. Variable domain in full (rest from reference TRBV3-1 and TRBJ1-4): DTAVSQTPKYLVTQMGNDKSIKCEQNLGHDTMYWYKQDSKKFLKIMFSYNNKELIINETVPNRFSPKSPDKAHLNLHINSLELGDSAVYFCASSQGGSNEKLFFGSGTQLSVL.

This clonotype appeared many times. The rearrangement links TRBV18 to TRBJ2-1; 7 positions agree with TRBD1. The germline V gene has CDR1 KGHSH and CDR2 LQKENI. This CDR3 has 15 residues. The junction had 10 bases not matched to a gene; V was cut back by 8 bases and J by 3 bases. CDR3 nucleotides: TGTGCCAGCAGTCCTACAGGGGCCCTCTACAATGAGCAGTTCTTC. Amino acids: CASSPTGALYNEQFF.

V usage is TRBV6-6 and J usage is TRBJ2-5, with TRBD2 matching over 11 bases. There are 16 residues in the CDR3. V was clipped by 6 bases and J by 1 base; unmatched bases: 7. Germline CDR1 reads MNHNY; CDR2 reads SVGAGI (reference sequence). The CDR3 DNA is TGTGCCAGCAGACCCGGACTAGCGGGTATCCAAGAGACCCAGTACTTC. Residues: CASRPGLAGIQETQYF.

This clonotype appeared a few times. This rearrangement joins TRBV7-2 to TRBJ1-6, with a possible D match to TRBD1 (5 bases). The CDR3 is 15 residues long. Per the germline V gene, CDR1 is SGHTA and CDR2 is FQGNSA. V lost 3 bases, J lost 3 bases, and 9 bases lay in between. The CDR3 nucleotides read TGTGCCAGCAGCTTGTTGGGGCGCTATAATTCACCCCTCCACTTT. Its protein is CASSLLGRYNSPLHF.